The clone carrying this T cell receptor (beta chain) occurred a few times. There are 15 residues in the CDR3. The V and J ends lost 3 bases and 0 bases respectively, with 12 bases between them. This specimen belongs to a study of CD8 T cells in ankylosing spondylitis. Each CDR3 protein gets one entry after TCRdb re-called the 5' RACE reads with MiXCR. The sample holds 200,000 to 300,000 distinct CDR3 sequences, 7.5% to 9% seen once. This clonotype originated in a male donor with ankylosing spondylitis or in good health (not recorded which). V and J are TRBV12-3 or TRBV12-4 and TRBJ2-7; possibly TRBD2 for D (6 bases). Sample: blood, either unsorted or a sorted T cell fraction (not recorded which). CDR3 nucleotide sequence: TGTGCCAGCAGTTTCCGGGGGACCCGCTCCTACGAGCAGTACTTC. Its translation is CASSFRGTRSYEQYF.